A single sample gave rise to the 4 T cell receptor beta chains below, sequenced in a study of blood T cells in healthy people across ages. The use of a sample-barcoded 5' primer and a J-beta primer mix characterized a second PCR of roughly 6 to 11 cycles. MiXCR, run by TCRdb on the 5' RACE reads, gives a single entry per CDR3 protein. The sample contains about a million distinct CDR3 sequences, less than 45% of which appear only once. Sequencing was done on a sample of blood. These TCRs come from a man between 18 and 35 years old in good health.

The chain combines TRBV9 with TRBJ2-3; D might be TRBD1 (6 bases). The germline CDR1 and CDR2 sequences are SGDLS and YYNGEE. V was cut by 4 bases and J by 0 bases, with 15 bases left in between. The CDR3 length is 16 residues. CDR3 bases: TGTGCCAGCAGCCCTCGACAGGCCACTAGCACAGATACGCAGTATTTT. Protein: CASSPRQATSTDTQYF.

The V and J genes are TRBV6-5 and TRBJ1-2; 7 bases are shared with TRBD1. Germline-derived CDR1 and CDR2 are MNHEY and SVGAGI. The trim removed 6 bases at V and 8 bases at J, leaving 12 bases unmatched. This CDR3 has 14 residues. The chain's CDR3 is CASSPGGTEKGYTF. The CDR3 DNA reads as TGTGCCAGCAGCCCGGGGGGGACAGAAAAAGGCTACACCTTC.

The chain combines TRBV21-1 with TRBJ2-5. TRBV21-1 is tagged as a pseudogene. This CDR3 is built from 13 residues. The CDR3 DNA is TGTGCCAGCAGCATGTTGGTCGGAGAGACCCAGTACTTT. Encoded protein: CASSMLVGETQYF.

CDR3 nucleotide sequence: TGTGCCAGCAGCCAAGAGGTCCAGGTCTCTGGAAACACCATATATTTT. This gives the protein CASSQEVQVSGNTIYF. The J gene is TRBJ1-3, the V gene TRBV4-2; D call uncertain. The V and J ends lost 0 bases and 0 bases respectively, with 9 bases between them. This CDR3 has 16 amino acids. The V gene's germline CDR1 is LGHNA and CDR2 YNFKEQ.